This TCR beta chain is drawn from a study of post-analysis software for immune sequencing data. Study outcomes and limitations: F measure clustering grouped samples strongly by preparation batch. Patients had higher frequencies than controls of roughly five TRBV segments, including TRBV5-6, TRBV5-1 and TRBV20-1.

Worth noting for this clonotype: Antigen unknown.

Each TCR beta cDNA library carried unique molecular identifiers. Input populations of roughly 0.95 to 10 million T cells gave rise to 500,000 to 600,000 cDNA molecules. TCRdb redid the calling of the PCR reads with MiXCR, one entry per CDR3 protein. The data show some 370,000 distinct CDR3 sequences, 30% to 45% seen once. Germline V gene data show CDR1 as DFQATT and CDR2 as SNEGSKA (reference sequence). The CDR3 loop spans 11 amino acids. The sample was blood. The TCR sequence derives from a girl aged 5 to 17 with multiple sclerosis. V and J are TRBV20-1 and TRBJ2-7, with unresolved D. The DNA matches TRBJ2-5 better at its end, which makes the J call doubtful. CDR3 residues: CSAVRGETQYF. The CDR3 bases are TGCAGCGCCGTGCGTGGGGAGACCCAGTACTTC.